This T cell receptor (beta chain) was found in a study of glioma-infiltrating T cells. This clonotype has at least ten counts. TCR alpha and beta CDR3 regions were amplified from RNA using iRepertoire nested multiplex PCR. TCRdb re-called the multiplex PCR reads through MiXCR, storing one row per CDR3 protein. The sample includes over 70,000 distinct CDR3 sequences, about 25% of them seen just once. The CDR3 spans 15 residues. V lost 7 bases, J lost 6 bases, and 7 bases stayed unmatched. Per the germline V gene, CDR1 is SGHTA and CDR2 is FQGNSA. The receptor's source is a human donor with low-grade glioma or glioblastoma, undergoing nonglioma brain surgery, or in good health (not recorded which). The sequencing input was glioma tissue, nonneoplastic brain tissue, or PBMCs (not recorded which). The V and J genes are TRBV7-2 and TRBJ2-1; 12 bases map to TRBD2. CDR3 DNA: TGTGCCAGCACCTTTCGGACTAGCGGGACCAATGAGCAGTTCTTC. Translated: CASTFRTSGTNEQFF.